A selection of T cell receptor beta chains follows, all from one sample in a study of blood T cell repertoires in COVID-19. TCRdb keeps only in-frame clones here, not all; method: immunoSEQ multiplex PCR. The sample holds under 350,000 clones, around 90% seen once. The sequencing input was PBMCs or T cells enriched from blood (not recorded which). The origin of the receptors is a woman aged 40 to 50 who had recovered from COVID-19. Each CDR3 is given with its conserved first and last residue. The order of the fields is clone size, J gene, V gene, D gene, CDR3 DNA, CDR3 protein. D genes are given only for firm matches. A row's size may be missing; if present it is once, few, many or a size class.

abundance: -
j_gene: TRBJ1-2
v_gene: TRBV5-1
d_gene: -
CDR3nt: TGCGCCAGCAGCTTGCTTGGACAGAGAACTTATGGCTACACCTTC
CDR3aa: CASSLLGQRTYGYTF

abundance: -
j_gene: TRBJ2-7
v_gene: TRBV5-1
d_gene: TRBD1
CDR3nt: TGCGCCAGCAGCCCCGGGACAGGGTTCTACGAGCAGTACTTC
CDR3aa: CASSPGTGFYEQYF

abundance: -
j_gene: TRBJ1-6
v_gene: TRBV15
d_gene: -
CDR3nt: TGTGCCACCAGCCTTGAACAGGGTGCCCTCCACTTT
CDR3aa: CATSLEQGALHF

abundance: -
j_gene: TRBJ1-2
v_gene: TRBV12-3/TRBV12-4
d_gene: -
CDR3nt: TGTGCCATCTGGGGCCTTAACTATGGCTACACCTTC
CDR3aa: CAIWGLNYGYTF

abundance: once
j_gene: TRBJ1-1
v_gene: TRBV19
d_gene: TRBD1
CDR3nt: TGTGCCAGTAGTTTCCGGGACAGGGGGCGGCGGAACACTGAAGCTTTCTTT
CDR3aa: CASSFRDRGRRNTEAFF

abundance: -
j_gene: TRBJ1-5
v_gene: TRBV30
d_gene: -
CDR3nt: TGTGCCTGGAACGACGGGTCCAATCAGCCCCAGCATTTT
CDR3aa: CAWNDGSNQPQHF

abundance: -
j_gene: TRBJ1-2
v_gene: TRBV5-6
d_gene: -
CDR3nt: TGTGCCAGCAGCTTGCGCCAGGGCGTCTATGGCTACACCTTC
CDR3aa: CASSLRQGVYGYTF

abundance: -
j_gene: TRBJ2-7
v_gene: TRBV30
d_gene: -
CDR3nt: TGTGCCTGGAGTCAATACCGGGACACCTACGAGCAGTACTTC
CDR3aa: CAWSQYRDTYEQYF

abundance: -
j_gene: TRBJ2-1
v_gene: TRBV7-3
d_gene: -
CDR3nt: TGTGCCAGCAGCTTCCACGAGCGGAGTGGGGAGCAGTTCTTC
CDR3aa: CASSFHERSGEQFF

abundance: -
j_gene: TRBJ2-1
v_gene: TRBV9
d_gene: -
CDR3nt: TGTGCCAGCAGCCCTCAGGTGGGGGGGCCCTCTGAGCAGTTCTTC
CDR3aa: CASSPQVGGPSEQFF

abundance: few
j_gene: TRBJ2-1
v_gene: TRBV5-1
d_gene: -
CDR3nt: TGCGCCAGCAGCTTGCGCGACTACCTTTCGGATGAGCAGTTCTTC
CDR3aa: CASSLRDYLSDEQFF

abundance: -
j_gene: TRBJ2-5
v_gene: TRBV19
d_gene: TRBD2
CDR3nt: TGTGCCAGTAGTATAGACCTACTAGCGGGAGGAGGTGAGACCCAGTACTTC
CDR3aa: CASSIDLLAGGGETQYF

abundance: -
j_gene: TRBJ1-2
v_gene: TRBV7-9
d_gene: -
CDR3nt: TGTGCCAGCAGGGGTCCGGACTTAGATGGCTACACCTTC
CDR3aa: CASRGPDLDGYTF

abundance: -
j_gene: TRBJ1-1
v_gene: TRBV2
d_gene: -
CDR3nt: TGTGCCAGCAGCCCGGAGTGGGAGGGCACTGAAGCTTTCTTT
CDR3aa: CASSPEWEGTEAFF

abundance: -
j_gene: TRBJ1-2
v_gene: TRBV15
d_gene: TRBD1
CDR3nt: TGTGCCACCAGCAGAAACCCGACAGGGAATTATGGCTACACCTTC
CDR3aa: CATSRNPTGNYGYTF

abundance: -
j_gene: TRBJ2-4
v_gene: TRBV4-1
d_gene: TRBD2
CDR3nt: TGCGCCAGCAGCCAAAGGGAAAGCGGGGGGGCTCCCAAAAACATTCAGTACTTC
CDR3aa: CASSQRESGGAPKNIQYF

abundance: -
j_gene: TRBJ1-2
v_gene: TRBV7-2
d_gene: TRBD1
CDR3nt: TGTGCCAGCAGCTTAGGGGACAGGGTTTCTGGCGGCTACACCTTC
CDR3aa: CASSLGDRVSGGYTF

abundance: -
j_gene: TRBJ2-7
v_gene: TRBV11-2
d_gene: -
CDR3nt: TGTGCCAGCAGCTTAGTTGGCAGGGGTCACGAGCAGTACTTC
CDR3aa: CASSLVGRGHEQYF

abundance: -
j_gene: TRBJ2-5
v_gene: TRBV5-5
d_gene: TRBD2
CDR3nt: TGTGCCAGCAGCGGATCGGGACTAGTGGGAGAGACCCAGTACTTC
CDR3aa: CASSGSGLVGETQYF

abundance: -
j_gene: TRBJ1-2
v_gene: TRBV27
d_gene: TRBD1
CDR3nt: TGTGCCAGCAGACAACAGGGGGCGCAGAACTATGGCTACACCTTC
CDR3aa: CASRQQGAQNYGYTF

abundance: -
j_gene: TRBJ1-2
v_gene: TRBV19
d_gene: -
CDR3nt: TGTGCCAGTAGTCGCGACTACAGGGATCTTGGCTACACCTTC
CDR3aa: CASSRDYRDLGYTF

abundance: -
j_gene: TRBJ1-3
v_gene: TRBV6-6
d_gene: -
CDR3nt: TGTGCCAGCAGTCTGGGGCCCGGAAACACCATATATTTT
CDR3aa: CASSLGPGNTIYF